This T cell receptor (beta chain) came from a study of identical twins. Study-level results: With beta out-of-frame sequences, excess sharing by twins was weaker. Recombination models fit unrelated individuals' TCR alpha sharing but underestimated twins'. A cross-sectional statistical analysis, not follow-up of the same donors, supported the conclusions.

TCRdb re-called the 5' RACE reads through MiXCR, storing one row per CDR3 protein. This table has 200,000 to 250,000 distinct CDR3 sequences, 6% to 8% appearing once. All donors comprised healthy Caucasians. Germline values: CDR1 SQVTM, CDR2 ANQGSEA. CDR3 length: 18 amino acids. Trimming pared 0 bases from V and 3 bases from J, leaving 21 bases between. This clonotype has at least ten counts. Its target is not known. The same data also contributed to another study, on yellow fever vaccine responses in identical twins.

Material for sequencing was CD8+ T cells sorted from blood. The V gene is TRBV29-1, the J gene TRBJ2-1; TRBD1 might be the D (5 bases). This receptor was taken from a woman under 30 in good health. CDR3 nucleotides: TGCAGCGTTGAAGATCCCGATAACTACAGGACCTACTACAATGAGCAGTTCTTC. Translation gives CSVEDPDNYRTYYNEQFF.